The rows below give T cell receptor beta chains drawn from one sample of a study of cytomegalovirus exposure and HLA in healthy donors. Clones were read by immunoSEQ multiplex PCR, and TCRdb kept only the in-frame ones, dropping some. This table has about 190,000 clones, more than 75% appearing once. The sample comprised PBMCs. These receptors were taken from a man aged 25-40 years in good health and CMV-seronegative. Both conserved end residues are part of each CDR3. Some rows have no size entry. The others give once, few or many, or a class for an expanded clone.

V gene | clone size | CDR3 protein
TRBV10-1 | . | CASSDRGLDYEQYF
TRBV6-1 | . | CASSVEEAYGYTF
TRBV6-1 | . | CASSDRLGGYTF
TRBV28 | . | CASRHGSSSYNEQFF
TRBV6-6 | once | CASSFSEHNEQFF
TRBV9 | once | CASSSRSESSYNEQFF
TRBV5-1 | . | CASSSSSQGTPQHF
TRBV4-2 | . | CASSQDLGSYTEAFF
TRBV28 | . | CASSGRGGDQPQHF
TRBV10-3 | . | CAISEGGGLGGETQYF
TRBV27 | . | CASSSLKGVTYEQYF
TRBV9 | . | CASSVGGSGSAGELFF
TRBV30 | . | CASGSYEQYF
TRBV7-9 | . | CASSFKQGGYEQYF
TRBV5-1 | . | CASSSDSLADYSYEQYF
TRBV2 | . | CASSVDGGGYNEQFF
TRBV28 | . | CASSDIERGDGGELFF
TRBV6-6 | . | CASSYSRGNDNQPQHF
TRBV27 | . | CASSPKRWGLGYTGELFF
TRBV5-6 | . | CASSLGASDEQYF
TRBV19 | . | CATRQVSNQPQHF
TRBV11-2 | . | CASSLPAGQTVPYEQYF
TRBV28 | . | CASSLYNEQFF
TRBV2 | . | CASLAKNIQYF
TRBV5-1 | . | CASRRGTGVGDSRYNSPLHF
TRBV7-9 | . | CSSSWAPGGYTF
TRBV4-2 | . | CASSHLGTSYEQYF
TRBV28 | . | CASSLAEARNEKLFF
TRBV7-6 | . | CASSTGQGSDTQYF
TRBV27 | . | CASSTTLLASLAKNIQYF
TRBV7-9 | . | CASSKGTGWNYGYTF
TRBV6-5 | . | CAVGAGDNYGYTF
TRBV19 | once | CASRQGGNQPQHF
TRBV29-1 | . | CSVWGQTYEQYF
TRBV28 | . | CASSFSTGSAKNIQYF
TRBV19 | . | CASSSQGLYGYTF
TRBV10-2 | few | CASRAPSTDTQYF
TRBV2 | . | CASSELTPRNTIYF
TRBV6-1 | . | CASSEAKRGHGYTF
TRBV29-1 | . | CSARPAGETQYF
TRBV2 | once | CASRWVGLAGTDTQYF
TRBV21-1 | . | CASTTGQGDTEAFF
TRBV2 | . | CASGVSLAGAEQYF
TRBV14 | . | CASSLGTGGTDTQYF
TRBV5-1 | . | CASSPTGGALLEQYF
TRBV6-1 | . | CASSGRVGVADYEQYF
TRBV7-9 | once | CACGTGVYEQYF
TRBV29-1 | . | CSGGTGGNTGELFF
TRBV7-9 | once | CASSFSRAGGTGLTGELFF
TRBV7-7 | . | CASSWRARETQYF
TRBV29-1 | . | CSVVTARRGYTF
TRBV5-6 | . | CASSLASGIPYEQYF
TRBV29-1 | few | CSVCRTGDTGELFF
TRBV28 | . | CASSLTDYRFYGYTF
TRBV28 | . | CASSLLGTGLGNTIYF
TRBV12-5 | . | CASGMGNGGSGRAHSYNEQFF
TRBV5-6 | . | CASSLDSRYGYTF
TRBV9 | . | CASSVGGREETQYF
TRBV7-9 | . | CASSRRDRPYEQYF
TRBV18 | . | CASSPWDRGQTQYF